The present entry profiles one T cell receptor beta chain with its context. The V gene's germline CDR1 is MNHNS and CDR2 SASEGT. V shed 8 bases and J shed 2 bases, with 7 bases lying between them. This CDR3 contains 11 residues. Method: immunoSEQ multiplex PCR; TCRdb's copy keeps in-frame clones and lacks some. The table includes a few hundred thousand clones, 75% to 95% detected once. The source of the sample is a study of cytomegalovirus exposure and HLA in healthy donors. V usage is TRBV6-1 and J usage is TRBJ2-7, with no clear D. Material: PBMCs. This TCR was sampled from a young woman in good health and CMV-seronegative. The CDR3: CASGQAYEQYF. DNA of the CDR3: TGTGCCAGCGGGCAGGCCTACGAGCAGTACTTC.